A selection of T cell receptor beta chains follows, all from one sample in a study of spatial heterogeneity in lung cancer. A single record per CDR3 protein comes from TCRdb applying MiXCR to the 5' RACE reads. The sample records more than 25,000 distinct CDR3 sequences, roughly 5.5% being singletons. The material sequenced was PBMCs, taken at follow-up. Receptors were obtained from a male donor with early-stage non-small cell lung cancer. Each CDR3 is given with its conserved first and last residue. D genes are given only for firm matches. Clone size is shown for a subset of rows, as once, few, many or a class of expanded clone.

abundance: many
j_gene: TRBJ2-1
v_gene: TRBV2
d_gene: TRBD2
CDR3aa: CASSPSGKNEQFF
CDR3nt: TGTGCCAGCAGTCCTAGCGGGAAGAATGAGCAGTTCTTC

abundance: .
j_gene: TRBJ1-5
v_gene: TRBV28
d_gene: .
CDR3aa: CASSSQSAQPQHF
CDR3nt: TGTGCCAGCAGTTCACAGTCGGCTCAGCCCCAGCATTTT

abundance: many
j_gene: TRBJ1-1
v_gene: TRBV7-8
d_gene: .
CDR3aa: CASSLGTGSTEAFF
CDR3nt: TGTGCCAGCAGCTTAGGGACGGGATCCACTGAAGCTTTCTTT

abundance: many
j_gene: TRBJ1-4
v_gene: TRBV4-3
d_gene: TRBD1
CDR3aa: CASSQDLVQTGGPANEKLFF
CDR3nt: TGCGCCAGCAGCCAAGATTTGGTGCAGACAGGGGGACCGGCTAATGAAAAACTGTTTTTT

abundance: .
j_gene: TRBJ2-2
v_gene: TRBV27
d_gene: .
CDR3aa: CASNRPGTGELFF
CDR3nt: TGTGCCAGTAACCGACCAGGCACCGGGGAGCTGTTTTTT

abundance: many
j_gene: TRBJ2-7
v_gene: TRBV3-1
d_gene: .
CDR3aa: CASSQGEVQLGYEQYF
CDR3nt: TGTGCCAGCAGCCAAGGGGAAGTCCAACTAGGGTACGAGCAGTACTTC

abundance: many
j_gene: TRBJ2-1
v_gene: TRBV7-2
d_gene: .
CDR3aa: CASSLFNNEQFF
CDR3nt: TGTGCCAGCAGCTTATTTAACAATGAGCAGTTCTTC

abundance: few
j_gene: TRBJ2-3
v_gene: TRBV6-5
d_gene: .
CDR3aa: CASSFEGVRTDTQYF
CDR3nt: TGTGCCAGCAGTTTCGAGGGCGTTCGCACAGATACGCAGTATTTT

abundance: many
j_gene: TRBJ1-5
v_gene: TRBV6-2/TRBV6-3
d_gene: TRBD1
CDR3aa: CASSYSIGTGGPQPQHF
CDR3nt: TGTGCCAGCAGTTACTCGATTGGGACAGGGGGCCCACAGCCCCAGCATTTT

abundance: .
j_gene: TRBJ2-5
v_gene: TRBV10-3
d_gene: .
CDR3aa: CAISEFPQGHQETQYF
CDR3nt: TGTGCCATCAGTGAGTTCCCCCAGGGACACCAAGAGACCCAGTACTTC

abundance: many
j_gene: TRBJ2-1
v_gene: TRBV5-1
d_gene: .
CDR3aa: CASSPGGPYNEQFF
CDR3nt: TGCGCCAGCAGCCCTGGAGGACCCTACAATGAGCAGTTCTTC

abundance: many
j_gene: TRBJ1-2
v_gene: TRBV20-1
d_gene: .
CDR3aa: CSAPLTGASYGYTF
CDR3nt: TGCAGTGCGCCCCTGACTGGGGCTAGTTATGGCTACACCTTC

abundance: .
j_gene: TRBJ1-1
v_gene: TRBV9
d_gene: .
CDR3aa: CASSVGGALDTEAFF
CDR3nt: TGTGCCAGCAGCGTAGGGGGGGCCTTGGATACTGAAGCTTTCTTT

abundance: many
j_gene: TRBJ2-1
v_gene: TRBV6-6
d_gene: .
CDR3aa: CASSLPGYEQFF
CDR3nt: TGTGCCAGCAGCCTTCCGGGCTATGAGCAGTTCTTC

abundance: many
j_gene: TRBJ1-1
v_gene: TRBV10-3
d_gene: .
CDR3aa: CAIWSPVEAEAFF
CDR3nt: TGTGCCATCTGGTCCCCCGTGGAGGCTGAAGCTTTCTTT

abundance: many
j_gene: TRBJ1-4
v_gene: TRBV7-9
d_gene: .
CDR3aa: CASSFPGSTDEKLFF
CDR3nt: TGTGCCAGCAGCTTCCCGGGGTCGACGGATGAAAAACTGTTTTTT

abundance: many
j_gene: TRBJ1-1
v_gene: TRBV4-3
d_gene: .
CDR3aa: CASSQGGENTEAFF
CDR3nt: TGCGCCAGCAGCCAAGGTGGGGAGAACACTGAAGCTTTCTTT

abundance: many
j_gene: TRBJ1-6
v_gene: TRBV9
d_gene: .
CDR3aa: CASSVVGQENSPLHF
CDR3nt: TGTGCCAGCAGCGTAGTTGGGCAAGAGAATTCACCCCTCCACTTT

abundance: many
j_gene: TRBJ2-7
v_gene: TRBV10-3
d_gene: .
CDR3aa: CAIRPGLTTHEQYF
CDR3nt: TGTGCCATCAGACCGGGACTCACCACCCACGAGCAGTACTTC

abundance: many
j_gene: TRBJ2-3
v_gene: TRBV19
d_gene: .
CDR3aa: CASSPAGTFTDTQYF
CDR3nt: TGTGCCAGTAGCCCCGCCGGGACTTTCACAGATACGCAGTATTTT

abundance: many
j_gene: TRBJ2-1
v_gene: TRBV11-3
d_gene: TRBD2
CDR3aa: CASSLDLGLADNEQFF
CDR3nt: TGTGCCAGCAGCTTAGATTTGGGACTAGCGGACAATGAGCAGTTCTTC

abundance: many
j_gene: TRBJ1-5
v_gene: TRBV21-1
d_gene: .
CDR3aa: CASRKGLGEQPQHF
CDR3nt: TGTGCCAGTAGAAAGGGCCTTGGCGAACAGCCCCAGCATTTT

abundance: many
j_gene: TRBJ2-1
v_gene: TRBV10-2
d_gene: TRBD2
CDR3aa: CASSESLTSGSKQFF
CDR3nt: TGCGCCAGCAGTGAGTCCCTGACTAGCGGGAGTAAGCAGTTCTTC

abundance: .
j_gene: TRBJ2-7
v_gene: TRBV2
d_gene: .
CDR3aa: CASSVGRGAYEQYF
CDR3nt: TGTGCCAGCAGTGTGGGCAGGGGAGCCTACGAGCAGTACTTC

abundance: few
j_gene: TRBJ2-7
v_gene: TRBV20-1
d_gene: TRBD2
CDR3aa: CSARDSRSGGAGQYF
CDR3nt: TGCAGTGCTAGAGATTCTAGAAGCGGGGGGGCCGGGCAGTACTTC

abundance: medium-sized
j_gene: TRBJ1-5
v_gene: TRBV7-2
d_gene: .
CDR3aa: CASSLERGLHQPQHF
CDR3nt: TGTGCCAGCAGCTTAGAAAGGGGCCTCCATCAGCCCCAGCATTTT

abundance: .
j_gene: TRBJ2-1
v_gene: TRBV19
d_gene: .
CDR3aa: CANSRSEGVNYEQFF
CDR3nt: TGTGCCAATAGTAGATCGGAGGGAGTTAACTATGAGCAGTTCTTC

abundance: few
j_gene: TRBJ2-2
v_gene: TRBV7-9
d_gene: .
CDR3aa: CASSIRTGELFF
CDR3nt: TGTGCCAGCAGTATCCGGACCGGGGAGCTGTTTTTT

abundance: .
j_gene: TRBJ1-5
v_gene: TRBV7-7
d_gene: TRBD1
CDR3aa: CASSLVDRASSGPQHF
CDR3nt: TGTGCTAGCAGCTTGGTGGACAGGGCCTCATCGGGGCCCCAGCATTTT

abundance: .
j_gene: TRBJ2-1
v_gene: TRBV6-2/TRBV6-3
d_gene: .
CDR3aa: CASSYYERTNEQFF
CDR3nt: TGTGCCAGCAGTTACTATGAGCGGACCAATGAGCAGTTCTTC

abundance: many
j_gene: TRBJ1-4
v_gene: TRBV14
d_gene: .
CDR3aa: CASSRRWGSDEKLFF
CDR3nt: TGTGCCAGCAGCCGCCGCTGGGGGTCTGATGAAAAACTGTTTTTT

abundance: many
j_gene: TRBJ1-1
v_gene: TRBV5-6
d_gene: .
CDR3aa: CASSLTPLEAFF
CDR3nt: TGTGCCAGCAGCTTGACACCTCTTGAAGCTTTCTTT

abundance: few
j_gene: TRBJ1-6
v_gene: TRBV20-1
d_gene: .
CDR3aa: CSARDHGVNSYNSPLHF
CDR3nt: TGCAGTGCTAGAGATCACGGCGTGAACTCCTATAATTCACCCCTCCACTTT

abundance: .
j_gene: TRBJ2-1
v_gene: TRBV5-1
d_gene: TRBD1
CDR3aa: CASSPGQGVGDEQFF
CDR3nt: TGCGCCAGCAGCCCGGGACAGGGGGTCGGGGATGAGCAGTTCTTC

abundance: many
j_gene: TRBJ2-1
v_gene: TRBV5-4
d_gene: TRBD2
CDR3aa: CASSSKRGGSYNEQFF
CDR3nt: TGTGCCAGCAGTTCTAAGCGGGGGGGCTCCTACAATGAGCAGTTCTTC

abundance: many
j_gene: TRBJ2-1
v_gene: TRBV27
d_gene: TRBD2
CDR3aa: CASSSVMTSGPTYNEQFF
CDR3nt: TGTGCCAGCAGTTCCGTGATGACTAGCGGGCCCACCTACAATGAGCAGTTCTTC

abundance: few
j_gene: TRBJ2-3
v_gene: TRBV6-6
d_gene: .
CDR3aa: CASSPTTDTQYF
CDR3nt: TGTGCCAGCAGCCCTACAACGGATACGCAGTATTTT

abundance: .
j_gene: TRBJ1-1
v_gene: TRBV10-3
d_gene: TRBD1
CDR3aa: CAISDNLGGGLDEAFF
CDR3nt: TGTGCCATCAGCGACAACTTAGGGGGCGGGCTCGATGAAGCTTTCTTT

abundance: many
j_gene: TRBJ2-1
v_gene: TRBV5-1
d_gene: TRBD1
CDR3aa: CASSTGGRSSQNEQFF
CDR3nt: TGCGCCAGCAGCACAGGGGGCCGATCCTCCCAAAATGAGCAGTTCTTC

abundance: many
j_gene: TRBJ1-1
v_gene: TRBV15
d_gene: .
CDR3aa: CATSRDHGGPPEAFF
CDR3nt: TGTGCCACCAGCAGAGATCACGGGGGGCCCCCTGAAGCTTTCTTT

abundance: many
j_gene: TRBJ1-1
v_gene: TRBV4-3
d_gene: .
CDR3aa: CASSQGIRDGGVNTEAFF
CDR3nt: TGCGCCAGCAGTCAAGGAATCAGGGACGGCGGTGTGAACACTGAAGCTTTCTTT

abundance: many
j_gene: TRBJ2-2
v_gene: TRBV7-2
d_gene: .
CDR3aa: CASSLTSPGELFF
CDR3nt: TGTGCCAGCAGCTTAACTAGTCCGGGGGAGCTGTTTTTT

abundance: .
j_gene: TRBJ2-1
v_gene: TRBV6-4
d_gene: TRBD2
CDR3aa: CASSEVGLAGVGDNEQFF
CDR3nt: TGTGCCAGCAGTGAAGTGGGACTAGCGGGAGTCGGGGACAATGAGCAGTTCTTC

abundance: many
j_gene: TRBJ1-1
v_gene: TRBV7-9
d_gene: TRBD1
CDR3aa: CASSFRDRDDTEAFF
CDR3nt: TGTGCCAGCAGCTTCCGGGACAGGGATGACACTGAAGCTTTCTTT

abundance: many
j_gene: TRBJ2-1
v_gene: TRBV20-1
d_gene: TRBD1
CDR3aa: CSARDPGQTYNEQFF
CDR3nt: TGCAGTGCTAGAGACCCGGGACAGACCTACAATGAGCAGTTCTTC

abundance: many
j_gene: TRBJ1-1
v_gene: TRBV10-3
d_gene: .
CDR3aa: CAIRDDRTEAFF
CDR3nt: TGTGCCATCAGAGACGACCGTACTGAAGCTTTCTTT

abundance: many
j_gene: TRBJ2-3
v_gene: TRBV9
d_gene: TRBD2
CDR3aa: CASTLAGGTDTQYF
CDR3nt: TGTGCCAGCACCTTAGCGGGAGGCACAGATACGCAGTATTTT

abundance: .
j_gene: TRBJ2-3
v_gene: TRBV20-1
d_gene: .
CDR3aa: CSARGRGGTSSTDTQYF
CDR3nt: TGCAGTGCTAGGGGAAGGGGGGGGACCTCAAGCACAGATACGCAGTATTTT

abundance: many
j_gene: TRBJ2-5
v_gene: TRBV5-1
d_gene: TRBD1
CDR3aa: CASSVGQPPGTQYF
CDR3nt: TGCGCCAGCAGCGTGGGACAGCCGCCGGGGACCCAGTACTTC

abundance: many
j_gene: TRBJ1-5
v_gene: TRBV27
d_gene: .
CDR3aa: CASSSGGPFQPQHF
CDR3nt: TGTGCCAGCAGTTCCGGGGGGCCGTTTCAGCCCCAGCATTTT